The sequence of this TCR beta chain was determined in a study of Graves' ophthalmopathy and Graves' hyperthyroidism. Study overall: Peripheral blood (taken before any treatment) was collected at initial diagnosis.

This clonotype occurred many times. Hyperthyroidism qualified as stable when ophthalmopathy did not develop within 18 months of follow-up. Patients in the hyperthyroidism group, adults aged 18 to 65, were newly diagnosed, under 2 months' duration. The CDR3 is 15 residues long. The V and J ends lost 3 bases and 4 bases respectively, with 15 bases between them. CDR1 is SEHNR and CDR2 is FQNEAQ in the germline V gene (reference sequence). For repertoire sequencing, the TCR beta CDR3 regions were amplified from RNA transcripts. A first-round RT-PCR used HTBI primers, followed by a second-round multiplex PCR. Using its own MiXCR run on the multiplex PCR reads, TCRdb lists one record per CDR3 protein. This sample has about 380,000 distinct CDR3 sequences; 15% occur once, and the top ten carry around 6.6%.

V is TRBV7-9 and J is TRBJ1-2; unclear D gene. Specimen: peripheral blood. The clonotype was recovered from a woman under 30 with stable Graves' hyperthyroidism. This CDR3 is CASSLGEGPLYGYTF. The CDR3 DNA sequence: TGTGCCAGCAGCTTGGGCGAAGGTCCCCTCTATGGCTACACCTTC.